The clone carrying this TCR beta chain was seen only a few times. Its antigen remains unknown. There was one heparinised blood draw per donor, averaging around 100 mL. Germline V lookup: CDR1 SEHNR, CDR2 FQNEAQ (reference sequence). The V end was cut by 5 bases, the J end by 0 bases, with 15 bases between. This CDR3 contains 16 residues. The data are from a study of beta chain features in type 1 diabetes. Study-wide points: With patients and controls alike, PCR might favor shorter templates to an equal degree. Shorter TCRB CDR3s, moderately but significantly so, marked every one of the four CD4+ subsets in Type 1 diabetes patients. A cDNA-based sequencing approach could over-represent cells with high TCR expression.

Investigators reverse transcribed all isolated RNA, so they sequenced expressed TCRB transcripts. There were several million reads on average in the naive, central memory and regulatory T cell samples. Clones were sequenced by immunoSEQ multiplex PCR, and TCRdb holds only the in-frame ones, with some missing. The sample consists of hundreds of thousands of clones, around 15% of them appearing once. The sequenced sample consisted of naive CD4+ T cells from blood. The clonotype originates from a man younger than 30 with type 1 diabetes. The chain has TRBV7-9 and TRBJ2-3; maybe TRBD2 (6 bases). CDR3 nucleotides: TGTGCCAGCAGCACTGGGACTCTGACTAGCACAGATACGCAGTATTTT. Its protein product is CASSTGTLTSTDTQYF.